These T cell receptor beta chains were read from a single sample in a study of shared clonotypes between healthy human individuals. The table came from immunoSEQ multiplex PCR; TCRdb's copy has only in-frame clones and leaves some out. The data hold around 1.1 million clones, with 78% observed a single time. The sequencing input was memory CD4+ T cells from PBMCs. The receptor source for this set is a man between 18 and 29 years old in good health. Some clones in this sample may be carry-over from other donors' samples. CDR3s include the opening cysteine and the closing phenylalanine or tryptophan. D genes are given only for firm matches. Size is stated for part of the rows, as once, few or many counts, or as a class when the clone is expanded.

d_gene	abundance	j_gene	v_gene	CDR3nt	CDR3aa
.	.	TRBJ2-5	TRBV11-2	TGTGCCAGCAGCTTATCTGTCAGCACAAAAGAGACCCAGTACTTC	CASSLSVSTKETQYF
TRBD2	.	TRBJ2-1	TRBV5-6	TGTGCCAGCAGCTCACTAGCGGGAGTAAGTACTGAGCAGTTCTTC	CASSSLAGVSTEQFF
.	many	TRBJ2-7	TRBV7-9	TGTGCCAGCAGCTTAGGGTTGGGACCAAGGCACGAGCAGTACTTC	CASSLGLGPRHEQYF
TRBD2	.	TRBJ2-1	TRBV29-1	TGCAGCGTTCTCGGTAGGCTAGCGGGAAGGGATGAGCAGTTCTTC	CSVLGRLAGRDEQFF
.	.	TRBJ1-2	TRBV6-6	TGTGCCAGCAGCCGGGGAAACGAGGATGGCTACACCTTC	CASSRGNEDGYTF
.	.	TRBJ2-1	TRBV30	TGTGCCTGGAGTGCGGCCCTGAGCCATGAGCAGTTCTTC	CAWSAALSHEQFF
TRBD1	once	TRBJ1-1	TRBV27	TGTGCCAGCAGCTTTCAGGGGGATGGCACTGAAGCTTTCTTT	CASSFQGDGTEAFF
TRBD2	.	TRBJ2-1	TRBV11-3	TGTGCCAGCAGCTTAGAGCGGGAGTATGAGCAGTTCTTC	CASSLEREYEQFF
TRBD1	.	TRBJ1-2	TRBV6-1	TGTGCCAGCACCAGGGGGACAGCGAACTATGGCTACACCTTC	CASTRGTANYGYTF
TRBD2	.	TRBJ2-7	TRBV5-1	TGCGCCAGCAGCTTGGCACTAGCGGGCTCCTACGAGCAGTACTTC	CASSLALAGSYEQYF
.	.	TRBJ1-5	TRBV28	TGTGCCAGCAGTGGGGAAAAGGGACACCTCAATCAGCCCCAGCATTTT	CASSGEKGHLNQPQHF
.	.	TRBJ2-4	TRBV4-2	TGTGCCAGCAGCCAAGCCCTAGCAACCGGAATAGCCAAAAACATTCAGTACTTC	CASSQALATGIAKNIQYF
TRBD1	.	TRBJ2-5	TRBV2	TGTGCAGGGAACAGGGGCCAAGAGACCCAGTACTTC	CAGNRGQETQYF
.	once	TRBJ1-4	TRBV5-1	TGCGCCAGCAGCTTAACAGGAGCGACTAATGAAAAACTGTTTTTT	CASSLTGATNEKLFF
TRBD1	.	TRBJ2-5	TRBV6-6	TGTGCCAGCAGGGACAGGGGAGGAGAGACCCAGTACTTC	CASRDRGGETQYF
.	.	TRBJ1-1	TRBV28	TGTGCCAGCAGTTTTCGAAGGAGCGGGTCTGAAGCTTTCTTT	CASSFRRSGSEAFF
TRBD2	.	TRBJ2-3	TRBV4-1	TGCGCCAGCAGCCAACCTAAGGGACTAGCGGGAGGGAGAAGCACAGATACGCAGTATTTT	CASSQPKGLAGGRSTDTQYF
TRBD2	.	TRBJ2-7	TRBV14	TGTGCCAGCAGCCAAACTAGCGGGACTGTGCAGTACTTC	CASSQTSGTVQYF
TRBD2	.	TRBJ2-1	TRBV4-1	TGCGCCAGCAGCCAAGGAAGCGGGAAAACCTATGAGCAGTTCTTC	CASSQGSGKTYEQFF
TRBD1	.	TRBJ2-3	TRBV19	TGTGCCAGTAATGACAGGGGGCAGCGGACAGATACGCAGTATTTT	CASNDRGQRTDTQYF
.	few	TRBJ1-1	TRBV5-5	TGTGCCAGCAGCCTCGGAGGGTTAGTTAGTGAAGCTTTCTTT	CASSLGGLVSEAFF
TRBD2	.	TRBJ2-7	TRBV5-4	TGTGCCAGCAGCTTGGCAACCGTCGGACTAGCTACAACCTACGAGCAGTACTTC	CASSLATVGLATTYEQYF
.	.	TRBJ1-1	TRBV9	TGTGCCAGCAGCGCCGGTCCCTCCGGGAACACTGAAGCTTTCTTT	CASSAGPSGNTEAFF
TRBD2	once	TRBJ2-7	TRBV6-5	TGTGCCAGCAGTCCTAGCGGGAGCTACGAGCAGTACTTC	CASSPSGSYEQYF
.	.	TRBJ2-2	TRBV27	TGTGCCAGCAGTTTATCGACTAGTTTCGCCGGGGAGCTGTTTTTT	CASSLSTSFAGELFF
.	.	TRBJ1-1	TRBV6-5	TGTGCCAGCAGAGAGGGGCCCTCAAGGGACACTGAAGCTTTCTTT	CASREGPSRDTEAFF
.	.	TRBJ2-1	TRBV5-1	TGCGCCAGCAGTTTCTTTGGCGGGGACAATGAGCAGTTCTTC	CASSFFGGDNEQFF
TRBD2	.	TRBJ2-2	TRBV7-3	TGTGCCAGCAGCTCACTAGCGGGAGGATTGTCCGGGGAGCTGTTTTTT	CASSSLAGGLSGELFF
TRBD1	.	TRBJ2-7	TRBV11-2	TGTGCCAGCAGCTATCAGGGACAGGGGGCTTACGAGCAGTACTTC	CASSYQGQGAYEQYF
.	.	TRBJ1-5	TRBV19	TGTGCCAGTACGGTATCTAGTATCGATCAGCCCCAGCATTTT	CASTVSSIDQPQHF
.	.	TRBJ2-1	TRBV5-1	TGCGCCACACGCGAGTTTAGGGACCCGAGGGGGGAGCAGTTCTTC	CATREFRDPRGEQFF
TRBD2	.	TRBJ2-7	TRBV5-1	TGCGCCAGCAGCCCCAATCAGGGACTAGCCTACGAGCAGTACTTC	CASSPNQGLAYEQYF
.	once	TRBJ2-5	TRBV28	TGTGCCAGCACTCACCCAGGGGAGACCCAGTACTTC	CASTHPGETQYF
TRBD2	.	TRBJ2-7	TRBV6-6	TGTGCCAGCAGTACCTCTAGCGGGAGCTCCTACGAGCAGTACTTC	CASSTSSGSSYEQYF
.	.	TRBJ2-1	TRBV14	TGTGCCACCCAGGAATCGCGGGCCCAGAGCAATGAGCAGTTCTTC	CATQESRAQSNEQFF
.	.	TRBJ2-3	TRBV18	TGTGCCAGCTCCGACCTGACAGCTCAAGATACGCAGTATTTT	CASSDLTAQDTQYF
.	.	TRBJ2-5	TRBV11-2	TGTGCCAGCAGCAACCTAGAGAAAGCGGCCCAGTACTTC	CASSNLEKAAQYF